This TCR beta chain was profiled in a study of cytomegalovirus exposure and HLA in healthy donors. V lost 7 bases and J 4 bases, leaving 19 bases between the germline ends. Germline assignment: CDR1 MNHEY and CDR2 SVGAGI. This CDR3 is built from 15 residues. The PCR used 60 Vbeta and 13 Jbeta primers. The method was immunoSEQ multiplex PCR; TCRdb's version includes in-frame clones alone and lacks a portion of them. The table includes some 60,000 clones, 70% to 90% detected once. Sample: PBMCs. The receptor was isolated from a man younger than 35 in good health and CMV-seronegative. The V and J genes are TRBV6-5 and TRBJ1-2; D not certain. The DNA of the CDR3 is TGTGCCAGCACCCGAGCCCGCCGCGCGGGCTATGGCTACACCTTC. This encodes CASTRARRAGYGYTF.